Shown below are 23 T cell receptor beta chains from a single sample sequenced in a study of blood T cell repertoires in COVID-19. Some clones are missing from TCRdb's copy, which holds only in-frame ones; the method was immunoSEQ multiplex PCR. The sample comprises 250,000 to 300,000 clones, 89% of which are singletons, and 1.5% to 2% rests with the top ten. Sequences were obtained from PBMCs or T cells enriched from blood (not recorded which). These receptors all stem from a woman between 40 and 55 years old who had recovered from COVID-19.

This rearrangement joins TRBV30 to TRBJ2-3; 7 bases map to TRBD2. The CDR3 is 14 amino acids. J was trimmed by 6 bases and V by 4 bases; bases with no gene match: 10. CDR1 is GTSNPN, CDR2 SVGIG, per germline (reference sequence). CDR3 protein: CAWMISGGMDTQYF. The CDR3, as DNA: TGTGCCTGGATGATATCGGGGGGAATGGATACGCAGTATTTT. Full variable domain (missing parts from reference TRBV30 and TRBJ2-3): SQTIHQWPATLVQPVGSPLSLECTVEGTSNPNLYWYRQAAGRGLQLLFYSVGIGQISSEVPQNLSASRPQDRQFILSSKKLLLSDSGFYLCAWMISGGMDTQYFGPGTRLTVL.

This rearrangement joins TRBV19 to TRBJ1-2; tentative D call: TRBD1 (5 bases). The CDR3 has 15 residues. The ends were cut back, 3 bases at V and 3 bases at J, with 14 bases in the middle. CDR1 is LNHDA, CDR2 SQIVND, per germline (reference sequence). CDR3 in amino acids: CASSIRGTADYGYTF. CDR3 sequence (DNA): TGTGCCAGTAGTATTAGGGGTACGGCGGACTATGGCTACACCTTC.

This chain connects TRBV2 to TRBJ1-2, with D possibly being TRBD1 (6 bases). From germline, CDR1 is SNHLY and CDR2 FYNNEI. V gave up 3 bases and J gave up 7 bases, with 24 bases separating them. The CDR3 covers 17 residues. CDR3 sequence reads: CASSDGMEFGQGFGYTF. The DNA for the CDR3 is TGTGCCAGCAGTGATGGGATGGAGTTCGGGCAGGGGTTTGGCTACACCTTC.

This CDR3 reads CASSLSGEEYQPQHF. CDR3 coding DNA: TGTGCCAGCAGCTTGTCGGGGGAAGAGTATCAGCCCCAGCATTTT. The rearrangement uses TRBV5-6 and TRBJ1-5; tentative D call: TRBD1 (5 bases). The CDR3 has 15 residues. Germline V lookup: CDR1 SGHDT, CDR2 YYEEEE. Trimming took off 1 base at V and 5 bases at J, with 13 bases between the two ends.

This chain links TRBV6-5 with TRBJ2-7; TRBD1 aligns across 7 bases. The CDR3 has 13 amino acids. V lost 5 bases, J lost 2 bases, and 3 bases stayed unmatched. Germline loops: CDR1 MNHEY, CDR2 SVGAGI. CDR3 amino acids: CASSRDSAYEQYF. CDR3 sequence (DNA): TGTGCCAGCAGTCGGGACAGCGCCTACGAGCAGTACTTC.

V gene TRBV6-5 combines with J gene TRBJ2-1; 9 nucleotides match TRBD2. Germline lookup yields CDR1 MNHEY and CDR2 SVGAGI. The length of the CDR3 is 14 residues. V shed 5 bases and J 4 bases; nucleotides not matched to a gene: 3. The CDR3 DNA sequence: TGTGCCAGCAGTCCGACTAGCGGTTACAATGAGCAGTTCTTC. It encodes CASSPTSGYNEQFF.

V and J are TRBV7-8 and TRBJ1-6, with 7 positions matching TRBD1. The germline V gene has CDR1 SGHVS and CDR2 FQNEAQ. Unmatched junction bases numbered 8, after V lost 5 bases and J lost 7 bases. CDR3 size: 15 residues. The CDR3 is CASSPRQGGNSPLHF. Written as DNA, the CDR3 is TGTGCCAGCAGCCCCCGACAGGGAGGCAATTCACCCCTCCACTTT.

The chain joins TRBV5-6 to TRBJ1-6; no clear D gene. The CDR3 runs 15 residues. CDR1 is SGHDT and CDR2 is YYEEEE in the germline V gene. Trimming stripped 0 bases from V and 7 bases from J, with 11 bases between. The CDR3 here is CASSLVGEWNSPLHF. CDR3 sequence (DNA): TGTGCCAGCAGCTTGGTTGGGGAGTGGAATTCACCCCTCCACTTT.

This clone was seen once. The chain combines TRBV13 with TRBJ1-2, with D possibly TRBD1 on 6 matching bases. The V and J ends lost 4 bases and 8 bases respectively, with 20 bases between them. Germline assignment: CDR1 PRHDT and CDR2 FYEKMQ (reference sequence). The CDR3 loop spans 15 amino acids. The CDR3 loop is CASSSTGTPDRGYTF. The CDR3 DNA is TGTGCCAGCAGCTCTACCGGGACACCAGACCGGGGCTACACCTTC.

Comment on this clone: Additional DNA sequences in this sample encode the identical CDR3. The CDR3 DNA sequence: TGTGCCAGCAGCGTTGCGGGGGGCCGGAACACTGAAGCTTTCTTT. It specifies CASSVAGGRNTEAFF. This chain connects TRBV9 to TRBJ1-1; D is perhaps TRBD1 (6 bases). CDR1 SGDLS and CDR2 YYNGEE come from the germline V gene. The CDR3 totals 15 residues. The V gene lost 2 bases and the J gene lost 1 base, with 12 bases spanning the gap.

The rearrangement uses TRBV6-5 and TRBJ2-5, with D hard to call. Germline loops: CDR1 MNHEY, CDR2 SVGAGI. The CDR3 sequence is 14 residues long. V shed 7 bases and J shed 5 bases, with 17 bases lying between them. The CDR3 region is CASTPYSSVETQYF. The CDR3 DNA reads TGTGCCAGCACCCCTTACTCCTCTGTTGAGACCCAGTACTTC.

J is TRBJ2-1 and V is TRBV7-9; 9 bases agree with TRBD2. The CDR3 has 15 residues. V was clipped by 3 bases and J by 5 bases; unmatched bases: 5. Germline lookup yields CDR1 SEHNR and CDR2 FQNEAQ (reference sequence). CDR3 residues: CASSFVLAGDNEQFF. As DNA, the CDR3 is TGTGCCAGCAGCTTCGTACTAGCGGGCGACAATGAGCAGTTCTTC.

The chain has TRBV19 and TRBJ1-3; D call uncertain. Germline loops: CDR1 LNHDA, CDR2 SQIVND (reference sequence). The CDR3 length is 15 residues. The V and J ends lost 6 bases and 0 bases respectively, with 12 bases between them. DNA of the CDR3: TGTGCCAGTAGAGCGGATTCCCGCTCTGGAAACACCATATATTTT. Translated: CASRADSRSGNTIYF.

The chain recombines TRBV18 with TRBJ1-6, with 11 bases fitting TRBD1. This CDR3 comprises 15 residues. Germline CDR1 KGHSH, CDR2 LQKENI. V shed 4 bases and J 7 bases; nucleotides not matched to a gene: 3. CDR3 sequence: CASSLGDRGNSPLHF. The DNA of the CDR3 is TGTGCCAGCTCACTGGGGGACAGGGGGAATTCACCCCTCCACTTT.

J is TRBJ2-7 and V is TRBV7-9, with 11 bases fitting TRBD1. The CDR3 contains 19 residues. V lost 8 bases to trimming and J lost 3 bases; unmatched junction nucleotides: 21. CDR1 and CDR2 from the germline V gene are SEHNR and FQNEAQ (reference sequence). CDR3 DNA: TGTGCCAGCCAACTCTGGACAGGGGGCGTTGTGATTATCGACTACGAGCAGTACTTC. This translates into CASQLWTGGVVIIDYEQYF.

The J gene is TRBJ1-5, the V gene TRBV9, with TRBD1 as a possible D gene (5 bases). CDR1 is SGDLS and CDR2 is YYNGEE in the germline V gene. This CDR3 has 16 residues. The V end was cut by 3 bases, the J end by 6 bases, with 19 bases between. The CDR3 is CASSACSRVRAQPQHF. The CDR3 coding sequence is TGTGCCAGCAGCGCCTGTTCCAGGGTAAGGGCTCAGCCCCAGCATTTT.

J is TRBJ2-7 and V is TRBV4-1, with 8 bases identical to TRBD1. CDR1 and CDR2 (germline): MGHRA, YSYEKL. This CDR3 region has 16 residues. J gave up 0 bases and V 1 base, and 5 bases lay outside the gene matches. The CDR3 reads CASSQAGGSLSYEQYF. DNA of the CDR3: TGCGCCAGCAGCCAAGCAGGGGGCTCCCTCTCCTACGAGCAGTACTTC.

V and J are TRBV4-1 and TRBJ1-5; D gene uncertain. Looked up from germline, CDR1 is MGHRA and CDR2 is YSYEKL. The CDR3 is 16 amino acids. The V end lost 0 bases, the J end lost 7 bases, and 16 bases lay between the germline ends. Here the CDR3 reads CASSQDLSREGQPQHF. In DNA, the CDR3 is TGCGCCAGCAGCCAAGATCTTTCTAGGGAGGGCCAGCCCCAGCATTTT.

The rearrangement links TRBV5-1 to TRBJ1-2, with D possibly matching TRBD1 (6 bases). V was pared by 6 bases and J by 2 bases, with 11 bases between. The CDR3 is made up of 13 amino acids. Germline V gene sequence: CDR1 SGHRS, CDR2 YFSETQ. The CDR3 DNA follows: TGCGCCAGCAAGGTCAGGGGAAACTATGGCTACACCTTC. This codes for CASKVRGNYGYTF.

V is TRBV4-1 and J is TRBJ1-2, with a weak D call TRBD1 (6 bases). CDR1 and CDR2 (germline): MGHRA, YSYEKL. V lost 0 bases and J lost 4, with 9 bases in between. The CDR3 extends over 14 amino acids. DNA of the CDR3: TGCGCCAGCAGCCAAGACCGGACAGCCTATGGCTACACCTTC. It specifies CASSQDRTAYGYTF.

CDR3 loop: CASNPTSGDRIYEQYF. For the CDR3, the DNA is TGTGCCAGCAATCCAACATCAGGGGACAGGATCTACGAGCAGTACTTC. J is TRBJ2-7 and V is TRBV28, with 8 positions matching TRBD1. Germline trimming cut 7 bases from V and 3 bases from J; bases unmatched to any gene: 14. The CDR3 contains 16 residues. Germline V lookup: CDR1 MDHEN, CDR2 SYDVKM.

This rearrangement joins TRBV11-2 to TRBJ2-5; tentative D call: TRBD1 (6 bases). Trimming stripped 3 bases from V and 4 bases from J, with 15 bases between. The V gene's germline CDR1 is SGHAT and CDR2 FQNNGV. The CDR3 is 15 residues long. CDR3 amino acids: CASSFIVRGGETQYF. The CDR3 region has the DNA TGTGCCAGCAGCTTTATTGTCAGGGGCGGAGAGACCCAGTACTTC.

Concerning this clone: Other DNA sequences in the sample encode the same CDR3. The chain employs TRBV2 and TRBJ2-3; 10 nucleotides match TRBD2. From germline, CDR1 is SNHLY and CDR2 FYNNEI. V gave up 5 bases and J gave up 1 base; unmatched junction bases: 3. The CDR3 has 15 amino acids. In nucleotides, the CDR3 is TGTGCCAGCAGTCGGCTAGCGGGGGGCACAGATACGCAGTATTTT. This sequence encodes CASSRLAGGTDTQYF.